This T cell receptor beta chain emerged from a study of blood T cell repertoires in COVID-19. In the study's own analysis: Using reference gene primer amplification, nucleated cell counts were estimated. Profiled with immunoSEQ multiplex PCR; TCRdb holds only in-frame clones, not every one. V and J calls and clone size are copied from that table; D and trimming were computed from the DNA. The table has some 150,000 clones, around 84% seen once. This clone was counted a few times. Sequencing was done on a sample of peripheral blood. This TCR derives from a woman between 50 and 59 years old with acute or convalescent COVID-19.

CDR3 region: CASTIGEGYTF. Here the CDR3 DNA reads TGTGCCAGCACGATCGGGGAAGGCTACACCTTC. The rearrangement links TRBV7-9 to TRBJ1-2; no firm D call. Trimming cost V 7 bases and J 8 bases, with 11 bases left between them. The germline V gene has CDR1 SEHNR and CDR2 FQNEAQ (reference sequence). This CDR3 spans 11 amino acids.